This TCR beta chain was captured by sequencing in a study of blood T cell repertoires in COVID-19. Across the whole study: Donors in the United States, Italy and Spain gave samples during acute or convalescent COVID-19. T cells, B-cell-depleted T cells, or PBMCs provided the cDNA or gDNA that served as material.

In the original processing: Nucleated cell counts were estimated from reference gene primer amplification. Repertoires were generated with immunoSEQ multiplex PCR, while TCRdb's copy carries only in-frame clones and drops some. V and J calls and clone size come straight from that table; D and trimming were deduced from the DNA. Of hundreds of thousands of clones listed, roughly 86% are singletons. Germline CDR1 is LGHNT and CDR2 is FRNRAP. CDR3 size: 19 residues. V lost 6 bases and J lost 4; bases outside the gene matches: 18. The chain links TRBV12-5 to TRBJ2-2; 9 nucleotides agree with TRBD2. The material sequenced was PBMCs or T cells enriched from blood (not recorded which). This receptor was obtained from a woman under 40 with acute COVID-19. CDR3 in DNA: TGTGCTAGTGGGATGGGAGGCCTTGCGGGGGGGCTCTTCACCGGGGAGCTGTTTTTT. It encodes CASGMGGLAGGLFTGELFF.